Detailed here is one TCR beta chain. Its antigen remains unknown. A TCRbeta library incorporating unique molecular identifiers was prepared. TCRdb passed the PCR reads through MiXCR, listing each CDR3 protein once. The table includes fewer than 550,000 distinct CDR3 sequences, roughly an eighth detected once. The data derive from a study of T-cell reconstitution after alpha-beta-depleted transplantation in children. General study points: TCRbeta diversity was high at day 60 in some patients (a result of surviving recipient T cells and thymic progenitors). Several hundred rapidly expanded clones from non-depleted graft cells reportedly supplied alpha-beta T cells about two months post-transplant.

This CDR3 has 15 amino acids. Germline V lookup: CDR1 LGHDT, CDR2 YNNKEL (reference sequence). Trimming took 3 bases from V and 0 from J, leaving 9 bases between them. The starting material was PBMCs, mostly from graft donor cells, obtained 180 days after TCRalphabeta/CD19-depleted stem cell transplant. V usage is TRBV3-1 and J usage is TRBJ2-1; perhaps TRBD1 as D (5 bases). The sequence came from a female patient between 2 and 15 years old who had a stem cell transplant for aplastic anemia, so the T cells may come from the graft donor. For the CDR3, the DNA is TGTGCCAGCAGCCATAGGGGCGGCTCCTACAATGAGCAGTTCTTC. Residues: CASSHRGGSYNEQFF.